The rows below give T cell receptor beta chains drawn from one sample of a study of tumor-infiltrating lymphocytes in oesophageal squamous cell carcinoma. One entry per CDR3 protein results from TCRdb running MiXCR on the PCR reads. The sample lists over 10,000 distinct CDR3 sequences, roughly three fifths occurring once. The sequenced sample was esophageal tumor tissue. These receptor sequences come from a female donor with esophageal squamous cell carcinoma. CDR3s include the opening cysteine and the closing phenylalanine or tryptophan. A D gene is named only where the DNA matches it firmly. The size entry is marked missing in some rows and otherwise reads once, few, many or a size class.

V	J	D	size	CDR3	DNA
TRBV11-2	TRBJ2-5	NA	NA	CASSLGVNGETQYF	TGTGCCAGCAGCCTAGGGGTAAATGGAGAGACCCAGTACTTC
TRBV25-1	TRBJ2-7	TRBD2	NA	CASSNPGGGAPYEQYF	TGTGCCAGCAGTAACCCGGGAGGAGGGGCTCCCTACGAGCAGTACTTC
TRBV7-2	TRBJ2-5	TRBD1	NA	CAIALQGARQETQYF	TGTGCCATCGCACTTCAGGGGGCGAGACAAGAGACCCAGTACTTC
TRBV7-3	TRBJ2-1	NA	few	CASSPETSYNEQFF	TGTGCCAGCAGTCCAGAGACCAGTTACAATGAGCAGTTCTTC
TRBV7-2	TRBJ2-3	TRBD1	few	CASSWDRGPDTQYF	TGTGCCAGCAGCTGGGACAGGGGCCCAGATACGCAGTATTTT
TRBV6-8	TRBJ2-1	TRBD2	NA	CASTGGAYNEQFF	TGTGCCAGCACGGGGGGGGCCTACAATGAGCAGTTCTTC
TRBV19	TRBJ2-2	TRBD2	many	CASRTSGYTGELFF	TGTGCCAGTAGGACTAGCGGTTACACCGGGGAGCTGTTTTTT
TRBV7-9	TRBJ2-7	TRBD1	NA	CASSSSGQGAAEQYF	TGTGCCAGCAGCTCCAGCGGACAGGGGGCGGCGGAGCAGTACTTC
TRBV28	TRBJ2-1	TRBD2	medium-sized	CASSFLAAYNEQFF	TGTGCCAGCAGTTTCCTAGCGGCCTACAATGAGCAGTTCTTC
TRBV11-2	TRBJ2-7	NA	many	CASSLIPGTYEQYF	TGTGCCAGCAGCTTAATCCCAGGGACCTACGAGCAGTACTTC
TRBV7-6	TRBJ2-3	NA	NA	CASSHSSGRLVRREYF	TGTGCCAGCAGTCATTCCTCAGGGCGACTTGTTCGTCGTGAGTATTTT
TRBV2	TRBJ2-5	TRBD2	NA	CASRSIERGVQETQYF	TGTGCCAGTCGCTCGATAGAGCGGGGGGTCCAAGAGACCCAGTACTTC
TRBV6-1	TRBJ2-3	NA	NA	CASSELTDTQYF	TGTGCCAGCAGTGAATTAACAGATACGCAGTATTTT
TRBV6-6	TRBJ2-4	NA	once	CASQGATQIDTNIQYF	TGTGCCAGCCAGGGTGCGACACAAATCGACACGAACATTCAGTACTTC
TRBV7-3	TRBJ1-1	NA	NA	CASSQTPDTEAFF	TGTGCCAGCAGCCAGACTCCCGACACTGAAGCTTTCTTT